The rows below give T cell receptor beta chains drawn from one sample of a study of blood T cell repertoires in COVID-19. Sequenced by immunoSEQ multiplex PCR; TCRdb stores in-frame clones only, minus some. The sample includes roughly 150,000 clones, 84% of them seen just once. The sample was PBMCs or T cells enriched from blood (not recorded which). The receptors shown here come from a woman between 18 and 29 years old who had been exposed to COVID-19. CDR3s include the opening cysteine and the closing phenylalanine or tryptophan. Fields, in order: D gene, J gene, V gene, clone size, CDR3 DNA, CDR3 protein. The D gene is left open where the match is weak. Not every row has a clone size; where given, it reads once, few, many or a size class.

d_gene: TRBD2; j_gene: TRBJ2-7; v_gene: TRBV7-9; abundance: -; CDR3nt: TGTGCCAGCAGCCCCAGCGGGACCTACGAGCAGTACTTC; CDR3aa: CASSPSGTYEQYF
d_gene: TRBD1; j_gene: TRBJ1-2; v_gene: TRBV30; abundance: -; CDR3nt: TGTGCCTGGAGTGTAATCGGTTCAGGGGGCCGTGGCTACACCTTC; CDR3aa: CAWSVIGSGGRGYTF
d_gene: TRBD1; j_gene: TRBJ2-7; v_gene: TRBV3-1/TRBV3-2; abundance: -; CDR3nt: TGTGCCAGCAGTCTCACCGACAGGGGGCTCTACGAGCAGTACTTC; CDR3aa: CASSLTDRGLYEQYF
d_gene: -; j_gene: TRBJ2-7; v_gene: TRBV4-3; abundance: -; CDR3nt: TGCGCCAGCAGCCCTTCTAAGGACAGACGCTACGAGCAGTACTTC; CDR3aa: CASSPSKDRRYEQYF
d_gene: -; j_gene: TRBJ2-5; v_gene: TRBV30; abundance: -; CDR3nt: TGTGCCTGGACGGGGGGCATGGGCTTTGGGGAGACCCAGTACTTC; CDR3aa: CAWTGGMGFGETQYF
d_gene: -; j_gene: TRBJ1-1; v_gene: TRBV19; abundance: once; CDR3nt: TGTGCCAGTAGGGAGGAGGGCTCCGGGAACACTGAAGCTTTCTTT; CDR3aa: CASREEGSGNTEAFF
d_gene: -; j_gene: TRBJ1-2; v_gene: TRBV19; abundance: -; CDR3nt: TGTGCCAGCCACTACGGGTATGGCTACACCTTC; CDR3aa: CASHYGYGYTF
d_gene: TRBD1; j_gene: TRBJ1-4; v_gene: TRBV7-9; abundance: -; CDR3nt: TGTGCCAGCAGCCGGGGACAGGGTAATGAAAAACTGTTTTTT; CDR3aa: CASSRGQGNEKLFF
d_gene: TRBD1; j_gene: TRBJ1-6; v_gene: TRBV5-1; abundance: -; CDR3nt: TGCGCCAGCAGCTTCAACAGGGGAGGCGGTAATTCACCCCTCCACTTT; CDR3aa: CASSFNRGGGNSPLHF
d_gene: TRBD2; j_gene: TRBJ2-7; v_gene: TRBV6-5; abundance: -; CDR3nt: TGTGCCAGCAAGAGAGGGCGGGAGGTCTCCTACGAGCAGTACTTC; CDR3aa: CASKRGREVSYEQYF
d_gene: -; j_gene: TRBJ1-2; v_gene: TRBV9; abundance: -; CDR3nt: TGTGCCAGCAGCGTTTCCCCCCAGGGGTACTATGGCTACACCTTC; CDR3aa: CASSVSPQGYYGYTF
d_gene: -; j_gene: TRBJ2-3; v_gene: TRBV30; abundance: -; CDR3nt: TGTGCCTGGAGTGTCATGTATTTT; CDR3aa: CAWSVMYF
d_gene: TRBD1; j_gene: TRBJ1-1; v_gene: TRBV11-2; abundance: -; CDR3nt: TGTGCCAGCAGCTTACCCGGACAGGGAGCCACTGAAGCTTTCTTT; CDR3aa: CASSLPGQGATEAFF
d_gene: TRBD1; j_gene: TRBJ1-5; v_gene: TRBV3-1/TRBV3-2; abundance: -; CDR3nt: TGTGCCAGCAGCCATCACAGGGGTGGTCAGCCCCAGCATTTT; CDR3aa: CASSHHRGGQPQHF
d_gene: TRBD1; j_gene: TRBJ2-7; v_gene: TRBV5-1; abundance: -; CDR3nt: TGCGCCAGCAGCTTGATCACCGGCCAGGGGGCCCACGAGCAGTACTTC; CDR3aa: CASSLITGQGAHEQYF
d_gene: TRBD1; j_gene: TRBJ1-2; v_gene: TRBV16; abundance: -; CDR3nt: TGTGCCAGCAGCCCTACGGGACAGTCTAACTATGGCTACACCTTC; CDR3aa: CASSPTGQSNYGYTF
d_gene: TRBD1; j_gene: TRBJ2-3; v_gene: TRBV10-2; abundance: -; CDR3nt: TGCGCCAGCAGTGAGTACGTCAGGGGGACAGATACGCAGTATTTT; CDR3aa: CASSEYVRGTDTQYF
d_gene: -; j_gene: TRBJ2-6; v_gene: TRBV7-9; abundance: -; CDR3nt: TGTGCCAGCAGCTCTTTGTCTGGGGCCAACGTCCTGACTTTC; CDR3aa: CASSSLSGANVLTF
d_gene: TRBD1; j_gene: TRBJ2-7; v_gene: TRBV19; abundance: -; CDR3nt: TGTGCCAGTAGCTTCTCCGGGACAGGGAACCACGAGCAGTACTTC; CDR3aa: CASSFSGTGNHEQYF
d_gene: -; j_gene: TRBJ2-1; v_gene: TRBV14; abundance: once; CDR3nt: TGTGCCAGCAGCCAGGGACGATTAGCGGAGAGCTCCTACAATGAGCAGTTCTTC; CDR3aa: CASSQGRLAESSYNEQFF
d_gene: -; j_gene: TRBJ1-6; v_gene: TRBV6-1; abundance: once; CDR3nt: TGTGCCAGCAGTGAAGCCGGGGAAAATTCACCCCTCCACTTT; CDR3aa: CASSEAGENSPLHF
d_gene: -; j_gene: TRBJ2-1; v_gene: TRBV27; abundance: -; CDR3nt: TGTGCCAGCAGTTTCTCGCGGAACAATGAGCAGTTCTTC; CDR3aa: CASSFSRNNEQFF
d_gene: -; j_gene: TRBJ2-7; v_gene: TRBV19; abundance: few; CDR3nt: TGTGCCAGTAGTATTTCCAGGGACGAGCAGTACTTC; CDR3aa: CASSISRDEQYF
d_gene: -; j_gene: TRBJ1-1; v_gene: TRBV30; abundance: -; CDR3nt: TGTGCCTACACGAGGACACTTGAAGCTTTCTTT; CDR3aa: CAYTRTLEAFF